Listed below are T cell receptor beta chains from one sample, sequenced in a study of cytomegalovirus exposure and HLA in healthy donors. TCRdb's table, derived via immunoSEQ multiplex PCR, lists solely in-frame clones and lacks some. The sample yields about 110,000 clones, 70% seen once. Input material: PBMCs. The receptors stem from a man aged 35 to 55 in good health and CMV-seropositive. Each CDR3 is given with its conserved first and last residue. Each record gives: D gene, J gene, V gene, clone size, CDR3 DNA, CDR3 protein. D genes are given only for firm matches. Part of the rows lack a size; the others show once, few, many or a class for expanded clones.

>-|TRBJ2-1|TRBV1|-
TGCACCAGGGGACAGGGGGTACACAATGAGCAGTTCTTC
CTRGQGVHNEQFF
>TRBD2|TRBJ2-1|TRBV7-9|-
TGTGCCAGCACCGAATGGCGGGAGGACGATGAGCAGTTCTTC
CASTEWREDDEQFF
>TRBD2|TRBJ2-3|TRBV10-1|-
TGCGCCAGCAGTGGAACCGGCTCTAGCGGGAGTAGGTATGGTACAGATACGCAGTATTTT
CASSGTGSSGSRYGTDTQYF
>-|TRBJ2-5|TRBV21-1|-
TGTGCCAGCAGCAAAGTAACAGGGGAACAAGAGACCCAGTACTTC
CASSKVTGEQETQYF
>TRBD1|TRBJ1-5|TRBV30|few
TGTGCCTGGAGTACCGGACAGGGTTTAAGGAATCAGCCCCAGCATTTT
CAWSTGQGLRNQPQHF
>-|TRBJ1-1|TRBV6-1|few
TGTGCCAGCAGTGAGTTCGGGGTAGCGAACACTGAAGCTTTCTTT
CASSEFGVANTEAFF
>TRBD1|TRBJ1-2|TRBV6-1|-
TGTGCCAGCAGTGATGGGGACAGTACCTTCTATGGCTACACCTTC
CASSDGDSTFYGYTF
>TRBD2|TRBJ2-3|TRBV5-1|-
TGCGCCAGCAGCCCCAGACTAGCGGGAGCCCTCACAGATACGCAGTATTTT
CASSPRLAGALTDTQYF
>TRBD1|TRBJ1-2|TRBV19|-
TGTGCCAGTAGCTTAGGGATGGGACAGGGGGCGCGGTATGGCTACACCTTC
CASSLGMGQGARYGYTF
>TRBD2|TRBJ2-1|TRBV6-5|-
TGTGCCAGCAGCCTAGCGGGAACCCCCTACAATGAGCAGTTCTTC
CASSLAGTPYNEQFF
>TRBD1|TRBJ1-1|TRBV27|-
TGTGCCAGCAGTCTGGGACAGGGGAACACTGAAGCTTTCTTT
CASSLGQGNTEAFF
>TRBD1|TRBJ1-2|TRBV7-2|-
TGTGCCAGCAGCGACAGGGGCCTCTATGGCTACACCTTC
CASSDRGLYGYTF
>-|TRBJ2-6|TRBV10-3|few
TGTGCCATCAGTGAGAGGGGTCGTACTGGGGCCAACGTCCTGACTTTC
CAISERGRTGANVLTF
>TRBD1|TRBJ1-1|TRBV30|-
TGTGCCTGGACGACAGGGGCTACAGCTGAAGCTTTCTTT
CAWTTGATAEAFF
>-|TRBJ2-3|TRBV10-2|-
TGCGCCAGCAGTGATCTGTCTACCCGCACAGATACGCAGTATTTT
CASSDLSTRTDTQYF
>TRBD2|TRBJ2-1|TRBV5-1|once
TGCGCCAGCAGCGGGACTAGCGGGAGTTCCTACAATGAGCAGTTCTTC
CASSGTSGSSYNEQFF
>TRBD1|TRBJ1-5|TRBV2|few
TGTGCCAGCAGATCCGGGACAGGCAATCAGCCCCAGCATTTT
CASRSGTGNQPQHF
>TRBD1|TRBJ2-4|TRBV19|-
TGTGCCAGTATCCCGGGGACAGCGGACATTCAGTACTTC
CASIPGTADIQYF
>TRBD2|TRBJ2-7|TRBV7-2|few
TGTGCCAGCAGCTTAGATAGCGGGGGCTCCTACGAGCAGTACTTC
CASSLDSGGSYEQYF
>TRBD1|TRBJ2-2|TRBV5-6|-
TGTGCCAGCAGCGTAACAGGGGGGACGAACACCGGGGAGCTGTTTTTT
CASSVTGGTNTGELFF
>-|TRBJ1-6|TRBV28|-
TGTGCCAGCAAGGTCAGGGTGTACGGTTCACCCCTCCACTTT
CASKVRVYGSPLHF
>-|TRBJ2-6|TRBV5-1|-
TGCGCCAGCAGCTTGGCGGGACTACAGGGTTCTGGGGCCAACGTCCTGACTTTC
CASSLAGLQGSGANVLTF
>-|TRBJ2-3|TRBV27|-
TGTGCCAGCAGTTTATCGGCTAGCCGGGGGGATACGCAGTATTTT
CASSLSASRGDTQYF
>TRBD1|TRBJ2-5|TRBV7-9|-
TGTGCCAGCAGCTTAGAGGCAGGGGGCGCGGGAGAGACCCAGTACTTC
CASSLEAGGAGETQYF
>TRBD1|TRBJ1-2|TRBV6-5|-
TGTGCCAGCAGTTACTCAGGGACAGAATATGGCTACACCTTC
CASSYSGTEYGYTF
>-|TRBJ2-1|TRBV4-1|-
TGCGCCAGCAGCCAAGATCCCCTAGCTGACGATGAGCAGTTCTTC
CASSQDPLADDEQFF
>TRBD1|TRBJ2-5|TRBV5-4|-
TGTGCCAGCAGCTACGGACAGGGCGAGACCCAGTACTTC
CASSYGQGETQYF
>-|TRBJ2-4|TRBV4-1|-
TGCGCCAGCAGCCAGCGAGGCCTTCTAGCCAAAAACATTCAGTACTTC
CASSQRGLLAKNIQYF
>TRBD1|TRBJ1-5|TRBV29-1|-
TGCAGCGTTGGACAGGGAGACAATCAGCCCCAGCATTTT
CSVGQGDNQPQHF
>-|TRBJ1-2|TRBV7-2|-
TGTGCCAGCGTAATGACTTCTAACTATGGCTACACCTTC
CASVMTSNYGYTF
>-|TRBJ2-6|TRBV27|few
TGTGCCAGCAGCTCTATAGACAGCCCCTCTGGGGCCAACGTCCTGACTTTC
CASSSIDSPSGANVLTF
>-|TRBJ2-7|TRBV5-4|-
TGTGCCAGCAGCTTCGAGACAGGATCCTACGAGCAGTACTTC
CASSFETGSYEQYF
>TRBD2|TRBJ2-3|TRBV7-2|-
TGTGCCAGCAGCTTAGGGGCGGGAGGGCTTCCAGATACGCAGTATTTT
CASSLGAGGLPDTQYF
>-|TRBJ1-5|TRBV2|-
TGTGCCAGCGGTGACCGTCAGCCCCAGCATTTT
CASGDRQPQHF
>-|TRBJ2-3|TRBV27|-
TGTGCCAGCAGTTCGAGGATTTCTAGCACAGATACGCAGTATTTT
CASSSRISSTDTQYF
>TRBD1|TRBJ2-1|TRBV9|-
TGTGCCAGCAGCACCCGAGGGACAGACAATGAGCAGTTCTTC
CASSTRGTDNEQFF
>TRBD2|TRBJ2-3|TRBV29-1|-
TGCAGCGGCCTAGCGGGAGTAGATACGCAGTATTTT
CSGLAGVDTQYF
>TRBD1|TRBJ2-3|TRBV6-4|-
TGTGCCAGCAGTCCGGGACAGGGGGCGACAGATACGCAGTATTTT
CASSPGQGATDTQYF
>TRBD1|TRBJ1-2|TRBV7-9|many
TGTGCCAGCGGGGGGGACAGGGGCGATGGCTACACCTTC
CASGGDRGDGYTF
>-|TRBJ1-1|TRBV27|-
TGTGCCAGCAGTTTATCCCGGGTATCGGGGACTGAAGCTTTCTTT
CASSLSRVSGTEAFF
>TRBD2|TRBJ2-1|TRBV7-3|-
TGTGCCAGCAGCTCCAAGCCCCTTAGCGGGAGGGTTTACAATGAGCAGTTCTTC
CASSSKPLSGRVYNEQFF
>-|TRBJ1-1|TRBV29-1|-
TGCAGCGTTGAAGATGTTGGCGGACTGCCGAACACTGAAGCTTTCTTT
CSVEDVGGLPNTEAFF
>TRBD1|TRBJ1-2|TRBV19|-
TGTGCCAGTAGGACCCCATGGGGACAGGGGAAGGATGGCTACACCTTC
CASRTPWGQGKDGYTF
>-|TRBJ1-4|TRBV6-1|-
TGTGCCAGCAGTGAGTTTGGGAGGCCAACTAATGAAAAACTGTTTTTT
CASSEFGRPTNEKLFF
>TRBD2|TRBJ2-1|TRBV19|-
TGTGCCAGTAGGCTAGCGGGAGTTAATGAGCAGTTCTTC
CASRLAGVNEQFF
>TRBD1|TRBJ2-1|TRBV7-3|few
TGTGCCAGCAGCCAAGGACAGGCTTCGAACAATGAGCAGTTCTTC
CASSQGQASNNEQFF
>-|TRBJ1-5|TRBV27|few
TGTGCCAGCAGTTTATCTGGGGGCCCGGGTCAGCCCCAGCATTTT
CASSLSGGPGQPQHF
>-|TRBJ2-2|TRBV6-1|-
TGTGCCAGCCTACGGACTGTCAACACCGGGGAGCTGTTTTTT
CASLRTVNTGELFF
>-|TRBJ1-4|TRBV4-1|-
TGCGCCAGCAGCGCCGTGGGCCCCCTGGGTGAAAAACTGTTTTTT
CASSAVGPLGEKLFF
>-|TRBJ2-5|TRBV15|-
TGTGCCACCAGCAGAGATTCGGGGGTCCAAGAGACCCAGTACTTC
CATSRDSGVQETQYF